These 10 T cell receptor beta chains were all obtained from the same sample, sequenced in a study of T cell responses to AZD1222 COVID-19 vaccine (dated by TCRdb to the early 2020s). The library was obtained by the immunoSEQ multiplex PCR assay. The table comes from immuneACCESS by way of TCRdb, which keeps in-frame sequences with V and J called. Part of the clones is missing from these tables; in studies checked, under half for an unresolved V gene and the rest for unknown reasons. This sample has roughly 150,000 clones in its table, and 85% to 95% of those were observed once. Clones ranked in the top ten supply about 4.5% of the sample. The label giving this sample's time point can be read as: baseline before first vaccination. The sequencing here drew on peripheral blood, taken on day 0 of AZD1222 vaccination. These receptors all stem from an adult in good health.

V usage is TRBV5-1 and J usage is TRBJ1-4, with D maybe TRBD1 (5 bases). Germline CDR1 is SGHRS and CDR2 is YFSETQ. Trimming left V 7 bases short and J 8 bases short, with 18 bases between. The CDR3 spans 14 residues. The CDR3 here is CASAKSGVEEKLFF. The CDR3 DNA sequence: TGCGCCAGCGCGAAATCGGGGGTTGAGGAAAAACTGTTTTTT.

For the CDR3, the DNA is TGCGCCAGCAGGGTTAGGACTAGCGGATACAATGAGCAGTTCTTC. Translation: CASRVRTSGYNEQFF. The chain combines TRBV5-1 with TRBJ2-1, with TRBD2 identical over 10 bases. With 5 bases clipped from V and 4 bases from J, the junction kept 6 bases outside the gene matches. This CDR3 contains 15 residues. Germline CDR1 SGHRS, CDR2 YFSETQ.

The chain joins TRBV10-1 to TRBJ1-5, with D perhaps TRBD1 (5 bases). The ends were cut back, 8 bases at V and 9 bases at J, with 20 bases in the middle. This CDR3 comprises 14 residues. Germline CDR1 WNHNN, CDR2 SYGVQD (reference sequence). CDR3 loop: CASPGVPTERPQHF. In DNA form, the CDR3 reads TGCGCCAGCCCGGGGGTGCCTACAGAGCGGCCCCAGCATTTT.

This clone was seen a few times. This rearrangement joins TRBV6-2 or TRBV6-3 to TRBJ1-3; D not resolved. V shed 2 bases and J shed 4 bases, with 15 bases lying between them. From germline, CDR1 is MNHEY and CDR2 SVGEGT. The CDR3 contains 16 residues. CDR3 DNA: TGTGCCAGCAGTTACGTCCCAGAGGCGAGAGGAAACACCATATATTTT. It yields the protein CASSYVPEARGNTIYF.

This chain uses TRBV19 with TRBJ2-7; 7 positions match TRBD2. Trimming took 10 bases from V and 6 from J; bases not matched to a gene: 12. The CDR3 runs 13 residues. Germline-derived CDR1 and CDR2 are LNHDA and SQIVND (reference sequence). CDR3 amino acids: CATSQREGLEQYF. CDR3 DNA sequence: TGTGCCACCAGTCAGCGGGAAGGGCTCGAGCAGTACTTC.

The rearrangement joins TRBV6-1 to TRBJ2-7; possibly TRBD1 for D (6 bases). The V end was cut by 0 bases, the J end by 2 bases, with 20 bases between. Germline values: CDR1 MNHNS, CDR2 SASEGT. This CDR3 comprises 18 residues. CDR3 nucleotide sequence: TGTGCCAGCAGTGAAGCCTTAGGTAAGGGCAGGGGCCCCTACGAGCAGTACTTC. This sequence encodes CASSEALGKGRGPYEQYF.

J is TRBJ2-7 and V is TRBV18; D may be TRBD2 (6 bases). V was pared by 4 bases and J by 3 bases, with 16 bases between. Germline lookup yields CDR1 KGHSH and CDR2 LQKENI. This CDR3 comprises 15 residues. The CDR3 DNA reads TGTGCCAGCTCACACTACCGACTAGGGCTCTACGAGCAGTACTTC. Its protein is CASSHYRLGLYEQYF.

The CDR3 loop reads CASLGGNQPQHF. CDR3 coding DNA: TGCGCCAGCTTGGGGGGGAATCAGCCCCAGCATTTT. This rearrangement joins TRBV10-1 to TRBJ1-5; TRBD1 is a possible D gene (5 bases). The CDR3 extends over 12 amino acids. Trimming pared 8 bases from V and 4 bases from J, leaving 9 bases between. Germline V gene sequence: CDR1 WNHNN, CDR2 SYGVQD (reference sequence).

V gene TRBV29-1 combines with J gene TRBJ1-4, with D unresolved. CDR1 and CDR2 (germline): SQVTM, ANQGSEA. This CDR3 is built from 11 residues. V shed 4 bases and J shed 11 bases, with 11 bases lying between them. CDR3 sequence reads: CSVVVLGKLFF. The CDR3 coding sequence is TGCAGCGTTGTAGTCCTAGGTAAACTGTTTTTT.

The chain uses TRBV29-1 and TRBJ1-2, with D hard to call. Germline-derived CDR1 and CDR2 are SQVTM and ANQGSEA. This CDR3 contains 14 residues. V was trimmed by 5 bases and J by 8 bases, leaving 21 bases between them. CDR3 bases: TGCAGCGTTAATTTGAACCGCGGAGTGGGGGGCTACACCTTC. The encoded protein is CSVNLNRGVGGYTF.